This TCR beta chain originates from a study of OX40 agonist ivuxolimab in advanced cancers. Context from the whole study: Ivuxolimab was an agonistic, fully human IgG2 monoclonal antibody directed against OX40 (CD134), a costimulatory receptor. Three dose-escalation patients achieved partial responses, one with hepatocellular carcinoma and two with cutaneous melanoma. Of the approximately 50 dose-escalation patients, hepatocellular carcinoma was present in about 20, melanoma in approximately 15, renal cell carcinoma in 9 and head and neck cancer in 9. Intravenous ivuxolimab was administered to patients every 2 weeks at six dose levels: 0.01, 0.1, 0.3, 1.5, 3 and 10 mg/kg. Prior anti-PD-1, anti-PD-L1 or anti-CTLA-4 therapy was permitted, and 30% to 45% of dose-escalation patients had received checkpoint inhibitors. The paper describes the monotherapy dose-escalation part (N of about 52 patients) of the phase I trial of ivuxolimab. Peripheral TCRbeta sequencing was intended to test whether TCR sequence diversity was altered and clonal T-cell expansion was caused by ivuxolimab. In the dose-escalation cohort, 70% to 90% of patients were male, and the mean age was 60 years with a range of roughly 23 to 79. Study-wide findings and limitations: Low levels of normalized T-cell clonal expansion were also seen in some patients who did not respond. At doses from 0.1 to 3.0 mg/kg, clonal expansion was seen in both CD4+ and CD8+ blood T cells between baseline and week 6. After ivuxolimab, more expanded clones were found on average in CD8+ T cells than in CD4+ T cells. The antigen specificity of the clonally expanded peripheral T cells was not determined. In partial responders in the 0.1-3.0 mg/kg groups, normalized peripheral clonal expansion was found to be among the lowest, especially among CD8+ T cells.

For sequencing of the TCRbeta CDR3 region, genomic DNA was extracted from the sorted cells. TCRbeta CDR3 regions were sequenced using the immunoSEQ Assay. Not all clones reach the TCRdb copy of this immuneACCESS table, which keeps in-frame sequences only. Checked studies attribute under half of the gap to unresolved V genes and leave the rest unexplained. The sample yields some 68,000 clones; about 88% were counted once. The top ten clones comprise approximately 0.99% of the sample. From cysteine to phenylalanine, the CDR3 is 23 amino acids long. Only the CDR3 region is kept as DNA, spanning 69 bases read in frame from base 1. Trimming accounts for 3 bases at V and 3 bases at J, while the number of junction bases matched to no gene is 28. Based on the germline V gene (reference sequence), the CDR1 and CDR2 sequences are MNHEY and SMNVEV. A word on this clone: The antigen this receptor binds is unknown. No qualities accompany the bases; no much larger clone lies one base away.

Patients with autoimmune disease history or receiving systemic immunosuppression were excluded from the trial. Peripheral blood for TCR sequencing was drawn from every dose cohort at baseline, at cycle 4 day 1 and at cycle 7 day 1. The samples were taken from a phase I, first-in-human, multicenter, open-label dose-escalation trial of ivuxolimab. The trial enrolled adults with locally advanced or metastatic head and neck squamous cell, hepatocellular, melanoma or renal cell carcinoma. Before TCR sequencing, CD4+ and CD8+ T cells were separately sorted from peripheral blood. The rearranged segments are TRBV27 and TRBJ1-2, with TRBD1 identical over 10 junction bases. The input for sequencing was CD4+ or CD8+ T cells sorted from blood, taken in a trial of the OX40 agonist ivuxolimab. The sequence was collected from an adult with an advanced solid tumor such as melanoma, head and neck, liver or kidney cancer. At the DNA level, the sequence is TGTGCCAGCAGTTTCTCCCCCCTTACTCGACAGGGGGCCCATGCCCGGATGGACTATGGCTACACCTTC. Its amino acids are CASSFSPLTRQGAHARMDYGYTF.